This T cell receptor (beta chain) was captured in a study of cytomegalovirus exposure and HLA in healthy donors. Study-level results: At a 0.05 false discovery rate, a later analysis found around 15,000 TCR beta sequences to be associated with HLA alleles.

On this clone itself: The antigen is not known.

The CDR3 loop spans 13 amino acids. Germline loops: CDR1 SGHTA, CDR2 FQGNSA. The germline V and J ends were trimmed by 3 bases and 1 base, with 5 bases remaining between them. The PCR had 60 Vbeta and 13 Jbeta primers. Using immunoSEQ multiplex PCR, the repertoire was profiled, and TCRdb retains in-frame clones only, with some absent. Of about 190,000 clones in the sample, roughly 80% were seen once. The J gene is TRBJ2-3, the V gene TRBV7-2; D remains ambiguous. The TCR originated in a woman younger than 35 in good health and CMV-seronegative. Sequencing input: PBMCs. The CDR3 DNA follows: TGTGCCAGCAGCTTGAGTGGCACAGATACGCAGTATTTT. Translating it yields CASSLSGTDTQYF.